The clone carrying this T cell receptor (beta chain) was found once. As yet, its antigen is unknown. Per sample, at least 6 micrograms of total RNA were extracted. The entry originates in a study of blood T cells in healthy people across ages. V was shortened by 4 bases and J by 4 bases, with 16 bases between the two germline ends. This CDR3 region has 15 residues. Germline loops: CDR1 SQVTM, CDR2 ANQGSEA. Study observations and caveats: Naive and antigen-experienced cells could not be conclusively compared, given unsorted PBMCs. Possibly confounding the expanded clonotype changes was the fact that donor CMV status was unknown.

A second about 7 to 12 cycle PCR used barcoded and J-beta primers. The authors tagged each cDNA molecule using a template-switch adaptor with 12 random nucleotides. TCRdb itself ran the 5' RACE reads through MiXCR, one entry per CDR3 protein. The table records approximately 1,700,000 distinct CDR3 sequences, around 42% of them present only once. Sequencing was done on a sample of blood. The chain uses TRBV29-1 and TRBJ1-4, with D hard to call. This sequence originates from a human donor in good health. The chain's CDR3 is CSVVLGPGYNEKLFF. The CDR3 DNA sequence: TGCAGCGTTGTACTTGGGCCAGGTTATAATGAAAAACTGTTTTTT.